This T cell receptor (beta chain) is from a study of low-dose radiotherapy and immunotherapy resistance in tumors. Study background: Every two weeks patients got nivolumab 240 mg flat dose, plus ipilimumab 1 mg/kg every six weeks, intravenously.

This clonotype was seen a few times. TRAV- and TRBV-specific primers primed first-strand cDNA, covering alpha and beta chains. It was with a constant-region primer and a V-primer adapter that TCRs were amplified over around 20 PCR cycles. One entry per CDR3 protein, called by TCRdb with MiXCR from the reads. The table shows around 11,000 distinct CDR3 sequences, with 65% occurring only once. V was shortened by 2 bases and J by 2 bases, with 10 bases between the two germline ends. The CDR3 is made up of 14 amino acids. CDR1 is ENHRY and CDR2 is SYGVKD in the germline V gene. This rearrangement joins TRBV10-3 to TRBJ2-7; TRBD1 or TRBD2 may be the D gene (5 bases each). The source of this sequence is a human donor with advanced metastatic prostate, ovarian, gallbladder or colorectal cancer (not recorded which). This table probably holds off-target reads from a library built for another chain. CDR3 loop: CAISERGVPYEQYF. The CDR3 coding sequence is TGTGCCATCAGTGAGCGAGGGGTCCCCTACGAGCAGTACTTC.